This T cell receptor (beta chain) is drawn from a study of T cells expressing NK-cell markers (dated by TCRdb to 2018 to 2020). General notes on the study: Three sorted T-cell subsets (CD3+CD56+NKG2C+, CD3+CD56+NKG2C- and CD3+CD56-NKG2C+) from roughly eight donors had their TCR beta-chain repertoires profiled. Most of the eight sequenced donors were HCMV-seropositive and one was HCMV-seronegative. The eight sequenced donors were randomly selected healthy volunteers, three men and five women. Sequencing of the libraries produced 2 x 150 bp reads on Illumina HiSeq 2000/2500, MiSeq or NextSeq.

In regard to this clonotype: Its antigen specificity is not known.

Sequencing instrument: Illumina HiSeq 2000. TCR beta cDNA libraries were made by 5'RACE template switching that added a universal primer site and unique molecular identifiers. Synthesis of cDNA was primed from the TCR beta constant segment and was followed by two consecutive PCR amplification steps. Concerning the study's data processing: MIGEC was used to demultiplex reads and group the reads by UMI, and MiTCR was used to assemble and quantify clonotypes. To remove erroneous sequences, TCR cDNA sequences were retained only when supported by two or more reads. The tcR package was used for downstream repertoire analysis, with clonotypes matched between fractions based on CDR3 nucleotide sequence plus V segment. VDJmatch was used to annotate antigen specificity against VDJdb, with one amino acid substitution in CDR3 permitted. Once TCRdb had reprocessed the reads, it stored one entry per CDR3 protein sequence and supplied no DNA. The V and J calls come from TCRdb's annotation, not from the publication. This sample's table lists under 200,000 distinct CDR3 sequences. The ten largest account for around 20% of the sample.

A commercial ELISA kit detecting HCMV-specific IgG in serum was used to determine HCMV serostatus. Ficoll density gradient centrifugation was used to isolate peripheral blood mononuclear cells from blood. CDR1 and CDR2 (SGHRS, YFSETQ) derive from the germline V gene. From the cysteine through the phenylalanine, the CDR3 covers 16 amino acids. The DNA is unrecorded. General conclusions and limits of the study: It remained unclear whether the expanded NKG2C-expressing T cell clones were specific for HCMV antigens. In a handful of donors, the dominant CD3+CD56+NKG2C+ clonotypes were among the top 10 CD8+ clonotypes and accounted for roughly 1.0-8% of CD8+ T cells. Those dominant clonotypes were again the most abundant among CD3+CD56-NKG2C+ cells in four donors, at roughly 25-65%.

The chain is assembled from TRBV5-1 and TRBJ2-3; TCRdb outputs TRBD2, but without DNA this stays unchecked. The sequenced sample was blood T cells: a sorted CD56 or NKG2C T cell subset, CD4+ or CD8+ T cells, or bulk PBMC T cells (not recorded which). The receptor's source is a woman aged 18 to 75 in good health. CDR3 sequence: CASSWTSGGRTDTQYF.